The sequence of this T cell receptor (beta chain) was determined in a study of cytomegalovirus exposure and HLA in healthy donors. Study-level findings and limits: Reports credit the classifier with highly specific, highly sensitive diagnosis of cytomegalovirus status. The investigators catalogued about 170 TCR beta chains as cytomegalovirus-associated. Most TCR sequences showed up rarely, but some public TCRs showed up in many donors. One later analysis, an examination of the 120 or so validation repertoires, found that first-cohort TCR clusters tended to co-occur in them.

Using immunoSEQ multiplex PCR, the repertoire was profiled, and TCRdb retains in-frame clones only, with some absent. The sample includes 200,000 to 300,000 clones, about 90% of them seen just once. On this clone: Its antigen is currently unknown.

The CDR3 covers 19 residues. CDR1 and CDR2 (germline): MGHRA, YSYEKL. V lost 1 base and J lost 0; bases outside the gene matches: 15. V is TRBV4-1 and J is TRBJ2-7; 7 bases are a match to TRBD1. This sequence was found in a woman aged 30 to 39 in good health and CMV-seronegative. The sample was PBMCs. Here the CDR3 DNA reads TGCGCCAGCAGCCAAGGTCCCCCTATGGAGGACAGGTTCTCCTACGAGCAGTACTTC. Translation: CASSQGPPMEDRFSYEQYF.